Below, 8 T cell receptor beta chains from the same sample are listed, as sequenced in a study of blood T cell repertoires in COVID-19. Sequenced by immunoSEQ multiplex PCR; TCRdb stores in-frame clones only, minus some. The sample shows 270,000 or so clones, 80% to 90% of them seen only once. The sequencing sample was made of peripheral blood. Receptors originate from a woman in her 30s with COVID-19, enrolled during active disease.

The chain couples TRBV5-8 to TRBJ2-7; TRBD1 matches 8 bases. The CDR3 extends over 15 amino acids. V trimming: 4 bases; J trimming: 1 base; junction bases outside the gene matches: 7. Germline V gene lookup returns CDR1 SGHTS and CDR2 YDEGEE. The DNA for the CDR3 is TGTGCCAGCAGCCACGGACAGGGTTGGTCCTACGAGCAGTACTTC. It yields the protein CASSHGQGWSYEQYF.

The chain links TRBV10-3 to TRBJ1-1; a possible D gene is TRBD1 (6 bases). Germline values: CDR1 ENHRY, CDR2 SYGVKD. Trimming removed 3 bases at V and 4 bases at J, with 18 bases between. This CDR3 is built from 16 residues. CDR3 region: CAISDRGRVMGTEAFF. The CDR3 nucleotides are TGTGCCATCAGTGACAGGGGACGAGTAATGGGCACTGAAGCTTTCTTT.

About this clone: One end of the junction fails to match germline, which may point to a read error. The chain recombines TRBV7-8 with TRBJ1-2; D perhaps matches TRBD1 (6 bases). The CDR3 totals 15 residues. CDR1 is SGHVS and CDR2 is FQNEAQ in the germline V gene. The CDR3 sequence is CASSVARFGGHGYTF. In DNA form, the CDR3 reads TGTGCCAGCAGCGTAGCCCGATTCGGGGGGCACGGCTACACCTTC.

The J gene is TRBJ2-7, the V gene TRBV9; the match to TRBD1 covers 9 bases. The germline CDR1 and CDR2 sequences are SGDLS and YYNGEE. With V trimmed by 3 bases and J by 2 bases, 6 bases remained unmatched. This CDR3 region has 15 residues. The CDR3 nucleotides are TGTGCCAGCAGCGAGGGGACAGGGAGGACCTACGAGCAGTACTTC. Amino acids: CASSEGTGRTYEQYF.

The rearrangement links TRBV19 to TRBJ2-7; 9 bases are a match to TRBD1. Germline CDR1 LNHDA, CDR2 SQIVND (reference sequence). Trimming at V came to 7 bases and at J to 3 bases, leaving 10 bases not matched to a gene. The CDR3 extends over 15 amino acids. The CDR3 DNA sequence: TGTGCCAGTACCCCGGGACAGGGAAGCGGCTACGAGCAGTACTTC. Translation: CASTPGQGSGYEQYF.

CDR3: CASSRSGGAQDTQYF. The CDR3 nucleotides read TGTGCCAGCAGCCGTTCCGGGGGGGCACAAGATACGCAGTATTTT. The rearrangement links TRBV3-1 (or the pseudogene TRBV3-2) to TRBJ2-3; 8 nucleotides align to TRBD2. Germline V gene sequence: CDR1 LGHDT, CDR2 YNNKEL (reference sequence). The CDR3 is 15 residues long. V gave up 4 bases and J gave up 5 bases; unmatched junction bases: 8.

V usage is TRBV6-6 and J usage is TRBJ2-7; 10 positions agree with TRBD1. Losses at the gene ends were 0 bases for V and 5 bases for J; bases not matched to a gene: 4. The CDR3 sequence is 15 residues long. In germline, CDR1 is MNHNY, CDR2 SVGAGI (reference sequence). The CDR3: CASSYSGTGADEQYF. CDR3 nucleotides: TGTGCCAGCAGTTACTCGGGGACAGGGGCGGACGAGCAGTACTTC.

V is TRBV18 and J is TRBJ2-1, with 15 bases that match TRBD2. The V gene end was trimmed by 5 bases and the J gene end by 7 bases; junction bases not matched to a gene: 9. CDR1 and CDR2 from the germline V gene are KGHSH and LQKENI. The CDR3 length is 17 residues. CDR3 coding DNA: TGTGCCAGCTCAAATCCGGGACTAGCGGGGGGTACGAATGAGCAGTTCTTC. As protein: CASSNPGLAGGTNEQFF. The variable domain in full, completed from reference TRBV18 and TRBJ2-1, reads NAGVMQNPRHLVRRRGQEARLRCSPMKGHSHVYWYRQLPEEGLKFMVYLQKENIIDESGMPKERFSAEFPKEGPSILRIQQVVRGDSAAYFCASSNPGLAGGTNEQFFGPGTRLTVL.